A single sample gave rise to the 3 T cell receptor beta chains below, sequenced in a study of blood T cell dynamics during melanoma immunotherapy. The time point: week 3, after first cycle of checkpoint inhibitor. Profiled with immunoSEQ multiplex PCR; TCRdb holds only in-frame clones, not every one. This table holds about 11,000 clones, around 80% found once. Sequenced material: blood, taken from a patient treated with checkpoint blockade. These receptors were taken from a human donor with melanoma.

The chain recombines TRBV30 with TRBJ1-5; D unresolved. CDR1 is GTSNPN, CDR2 SVGIG, per germline (reference sequence). The ends were cut back, 1 base at V and 7 bases at J, with 14 bases in the middle. The CDR3 has 14 residues. The CDR3, as DNA: TGTGCCTGGAGTGCACACAACTCGGGCCAGCCCCAGCATTTT. Its protein product is CAWSAHNSGQPQHF.

The rearrangement joins TRBV9 to TRBJ1-6, with 8 bases fitting TRBD1. The ends lost 4 bases at V and 3 bases at J; junction bases unmatched: 9. In germline, CDR1 is SGDLS, CDR2 YYNGEE. This CDR3 contains 17 residues. The CDR3 bases are TGTGCCAGCAGCCCTCACGACGGGACAGGCTATAATTCACCCCTCCACTTT. Its protein is CASSPHDGTGYNSPLHF.

V gene TRBV29-1 combines with J gene TRBJ2-2; 10 bases agree with TRBD1. Trimming at V came to 6 bases and at J to 4 bases, leaving 11 bases not matched to a gene. The CDR3 covers 16 residues. Germline CDR1 reads SQVTM; CDR2 reads ANQGSEA. As DNA, the CDR3 is TGCAGCGTCGAGGGTCGGGACAGGGGACTCACCGGGGAGCTGTTTTTT. It encodes CSVEGRDRGLTGELFF.